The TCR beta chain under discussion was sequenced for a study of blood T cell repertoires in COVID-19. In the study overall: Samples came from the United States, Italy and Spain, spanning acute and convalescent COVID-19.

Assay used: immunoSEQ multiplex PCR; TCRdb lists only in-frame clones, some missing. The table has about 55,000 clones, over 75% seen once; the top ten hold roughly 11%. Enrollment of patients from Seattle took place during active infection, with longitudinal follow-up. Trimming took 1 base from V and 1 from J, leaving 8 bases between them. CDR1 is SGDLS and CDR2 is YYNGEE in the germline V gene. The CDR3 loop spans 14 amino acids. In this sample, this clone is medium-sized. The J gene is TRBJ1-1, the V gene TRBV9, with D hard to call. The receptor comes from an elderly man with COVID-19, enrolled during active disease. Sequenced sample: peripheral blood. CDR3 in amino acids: CASSVRVSNTEAFF. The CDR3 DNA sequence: TGTGCCAGCAGCGTACGAGTCTCGAACACTGAAGCTTTCTTT.